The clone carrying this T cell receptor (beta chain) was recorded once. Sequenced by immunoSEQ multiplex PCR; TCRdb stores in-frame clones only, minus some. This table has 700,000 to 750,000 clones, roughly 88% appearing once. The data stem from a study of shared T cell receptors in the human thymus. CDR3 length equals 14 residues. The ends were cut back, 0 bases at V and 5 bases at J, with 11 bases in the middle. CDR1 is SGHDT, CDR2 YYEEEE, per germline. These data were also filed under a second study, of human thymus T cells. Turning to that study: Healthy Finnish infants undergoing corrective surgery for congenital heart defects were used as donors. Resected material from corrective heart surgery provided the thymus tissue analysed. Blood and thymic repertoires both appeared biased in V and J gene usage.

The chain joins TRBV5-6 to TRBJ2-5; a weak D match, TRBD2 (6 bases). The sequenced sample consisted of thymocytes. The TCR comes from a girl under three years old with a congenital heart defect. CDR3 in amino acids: CASSLARGWETQYF. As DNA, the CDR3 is TGTGCCAGCAGCTTGGCACGGGGGTGGGAGACCCAGTACTTC.